This is a list of T cell receptor beta chains from one sample in a study of response to subunit inactivated influenza vaccine. TCRdb re-derived calls from the RT-PCR reads in MiXCR, one entry per CDR3 protein. This repertoire shows some 550,000 distinct CDR3 sequences, under 30% found once; its top ten account for under 3.5%. The same specimen was also included in a second study, on T cells expressing NK-cell markers.

Sample: CD4+ T cells sorted from PBMCs, taken 11 to 12 days after vaccination. The receptors shown here come from a man aged 50 to 60 who received an inactivated influenza vaccine. CDR3s include the opening cysteine and the closing phenylalanine or tryptophan. A D gene is named only where the DNA matches it firmly. A row's size may be missing; if present it is once, few, many or a size class.

d_gene,j_gene,v_gene,abundance,CDR3aa,CDR3nt
TRBD1,TRBJ1-1,TRBV7-9,NA,CASSTDRVGTEAFF,TGTGCCAGCAGCACCGACAGGGTTGGGACTGAAGCTTTCTTT
TRBD1,TRBJ1-5,TRBV6-2/TRBV6-3,NA,CASSYYAGGFDQPQHF,TGTGCCAGCAGTTACTATGCAGGGGGGTTTGATCAGCCCCAGCATTTT
NA,TRBJ1-1,TRBV10-3,few,CAISQETMNTEAFF,TGTGCCATCAGCCAGGAGACGATGAACACTGAAGCTTTCTTT
NA,TRBJ2-7,TRBV5-8,NA,CASSINRAEQYF,TGTGCCAGCAGCATAAATAGGGCCGAGCAGTACTTC
TRBD2,TRBJ2-1,TRBV6-2/TRBV6-3,few,CASSLLAVRDEQFF,TGTGCCAGCAGTCTCCTAGCGGTCCGCGATGAGCAGTTCTTC
NA,TRBJ1-1,TRBV27,NA,CASSLTTKPGTEAFF,TGTGCCAGCAGTTTGACGACAAAACCAGGCACTGAAGCTTTCTTT
NA,TRBJ2-7,TRBV20-1,few,CSARRMQKAYEQYF,TGCAGTGCTAGAAGAATGCAGAAAGCCTACGAGCAGTACTTC
NA,TRBJ2-7,TRBV20-1,few,CSATWNKRSSYEQYF,TGCAGTGCGACATGGAACAAAAGGAGCTCCTACGAGCAGTACTTC
NA,TRBJ2-3,TRBV9,NA,CASSPTPGRTDTQYF,TGTGCCAGCAGTCCCACCCCCGGGCGCACAGATACGCAGTATTTT
NA,TRBJ2-5,TRBV7-9,few,CASSSIRRETQYF,TGTGCCAGCAGCTCGATTAGACGAGAGACCCAGTACTTC
NA,TRBJ1-3,TRBV5-1,NA,CASSLGADSTGNTIYF,TGCGCCAGCAGCTTGGGGGCAGATTCAACTGGAAACACCATATATTTT
TRBD2,TRBJ2-1,TRBV7-9,once,CAFCSLLITRGGGYNEQFF,TGTGCCTTCTGTTCACTGCTGATAACGAGGGGCGGGGGCTACAATGAGCAGTTCTTC
TRBD1,TRBJ2-3,TRBV28,NA,CASSPDRVLVRTQYF,TGTGCCAGCAGTCCGGACAGGGTCCTAGTCCGTACGCAGTATTTT
NA,TRBJ2-3,TRBV7-2,NA,CASSPRWSTDTQYF,TGTGCCAGCAGCCCCCGGTGGAGCACAGATACGCAGTATTTT
TRBD1,TRBJ1-5,TRBV5-5,NA,CASSLEFRDRRSQPQHF,TGTGCCAGCAGCTTGGAGTTCCGGGACAGGCGCAGTCAGCCCCAGCATTTT
NA,TRBJ2-5,TRBV7-7,NA,CASSLADDRLETQYF,TGTGCCAGCAGCTTAGCGGACGACAGATTAGAGACCCAGTACTTC
NA,TRBJ2-6,TRBV27,NA,CSSSSPSGANVLTF,TGTTCCAGCAGTTCCCCCTCTGGGGCCAACGTCCTGACTTTC
NA,TRBJ2-7,TRBV28,many,CASSWSALAEQYF,TGTGCCAGCAGTTGGTCAGCCCTAGCGGAGCAGTACTTC
TRBD2,TRBJ2-4,TRBV7-9,NA,CASSLWREVRKNIQYF,TGTGCCAGCAGCTTATGGCGGGAGGTTCGGAAAAACATTCAGTACTTC
NA,TRBJ2-3,TRBV15,NA,CATSRSFSTDTQYF,TGTGCCACCAGCAGATCCTTTAGCACAGATACGCAGTATTTT
NA,TRBJ1-2,TRBV9,NA,CASSVGSHYGYTF,TGTGCCAGCAGCGTAGGAAGTCACTATGGCTACACCTTC
NA,TRBJ1-1,TRBV7-2,NA,CASSEARGVRAFF,TGTGCCAGCAGCGAGGCGCGAGGGGTGAGGGCTTTCTTT
NA,TRBJ2-1,TRBV9,once,CASSPRGPYNEQFF,TGTGCCAGCAGCCCCCGCGGACCCTACAATGAGCAGTTCTTC
NA,TRBJ2-7,TRBV24-1,NA,CATSGGLPYEQYF,TGTGCCACCAGTGGCGGACTGCCCTACGAGCAGTACTTC
NA,TRBJ2-7,TRBV20-1,NA,CSVQGGTSEQYF,TGCAGTGTGCAGGGAGGAACTAGCGAGCAGTACTTC
TRBD2,TRBJ2-7,TRBV20-1,many,CSARDRTSGSPGAYEQYF,TGCAGTGCTAGAGATCGGACTAGCGGGAGCCCCGGCGCCTACGAGCAGTACTTC
TRBD2,TRBJ2-2,TRBV2,NA,CASSEARLAGPGELFF,TGTGCCAGCAGTGAAGCGAGACTAGCGGGCCCCGGGGAGCTGTTTTTT
TRBD1,TRBJ1-2,TRBV28,NA,CASSPGTGHYGYTF,TGTGCCAGCAGTCCGGGGACAGGGCACTATGGCTACACCTTC
NA,TRBJ2-4,TRBV5-6,NA,CASSLWDPRGNIQYF,TGTGCCAGCAGCTTGTGGGACCCACGGGGGAACATTCAGTACTTC
NA,TRBJ2-5,TRBV27,NA,CASRDKETQYF,TGTGCCAGCAGGGATAAAGAGACCCAGTACTTC
NA,TRBJ2-6,TRBV2,many,CASSEAPSGANVLTF,TGTGCCAGCAGTGAAGCCCCTTCGGGGGCCAACGTCCTGACTTTC
NA,TRBJ1-2,TRBV15,few,CATSRELANYGYTF,TGTGCCACCAGCAGAGAGCTTGCTAACTATGGCTACACCTTC
TRBD2,TRBJ2-7,TRBV6-2/TRBV6-3,few,CASSPGLAVPREQYF,TGTGCCAGCAGTCCGGGACTAGCGGTTCCCCGAGAGCAGTACTTC
TRBD1,TRBJ2-7,TRBV20-1,NA,CSAPSPGQGANEQYF,TGCAGTGCTCCGTCCCCCGGACAGGGGGCGAACGAGCAGTACTTC
NA,TRBJ2-3,TRBV6-2/TRBV6-3,few,CASSYSYTAGSTDTQYF,TGTGCCAGCAGTTACTCGTACACCGCCGGGAGCACAGATACGCAGTATTTT
NA,TRBJ1-2,TRBV3-1,few,CASSHTTQSRYGYTF,TGTGCCAGCAGCCATACCACCCAGAGTCGCTATGGCTACACCTTC
TRBD2,TRBJ2-7,TRBV7-2,many,CASSLGVRAGVPYEQYF,TGTGCCAGCAGCTTAGGGGTAAGAGCGGGAGTTCCCTACGAGCAGTACTTC
NA,TRBJ1-5,TRBV18,few,CASSVVGTSNQPQHF,TGTGCCAGCTCCGTTGTGGGGACCAGCAATCAGCCCCAGCATTTT
NA,TRBJ1-1,TRBV27,NA,CASSLADTKGDGMNTEAFF,TGTGCCAGCAGTTTAGCGGACACCAAGGGCGACGGGATGAACACTGAAGCTTTCTTT
NA,TRBJ2-3,TRBV28,few,CASSRTAGPQYF,TGTGCCAGCAGTCGTACGGCGGGCCCGCAGTATTTT
NA,TRBJ2-7,TRBV6-2/TRBV6-3,NA,CASRPTGTYEQYF,TGTGCCAGCAGGCCCACAGGGACCTACGAGCAGTACTTC
TRBD1,TRBJ1-5,TRBV6-2/TRBV6-3,few,CASRRQGAPNQPQHF,TGTGCCAGCAGGAGACAGGGGGCCCCCAATCAGCCCCAGCATTTT
NA,TRBJ2-7,TRBV18,few,CASSQRAPGGGEQYF,TGTGCCAGCTCACAACGGGCTCCTGGGGGCGGCGAGCAGTACTTC